This TCR beta chain appears in the sequencing data of a study of OX40 agonist ivuxolimab in advanced cancers. Germline-derived CDR1 and CDR2 are SGHDN and FVKESK. The CDR3 loop spans 15 amino acids. The V gene lost 2 bases and the J gene lost 3 bases, with 12 bases spanning the gap. Only in-frame clones appear in the TCRdb table, and some are missing; sequencing was by immunoSEQ multiplex PCR. Here the sample spans fewer than 11,000 clones, 86% being singletons. The TCR comes from an adult with an advanced solid tumor such as melanoma, head and neck, liver or kidney cancer. The sample was CD4+ or CD8+ T cells sorted from blood, taken in a trial of the OX40 agonist ivuxolimab. V and J are TRBV14 and TRBJ2-3, with a weak D call TRBD2 (5 bases). CDR3 nucleotide sequence: TGTGCCAGCAGCCAAAATCTCGGGGAGACAGATACGCAGTATTTT. Residues: CASSQNLGETDTQYF.